These T cell receptor beta chains were read from a single sample in a study of blood T cells in healthy people across ages. From the 5' RACE reads, TCRdb called clonotypes with MiXCR, one entry per CDR3 protein. The table records some 1.6 million distinct CDR3 sequences, around 36% of them present only once. The sequenced sample consisted of blood. Receptors were obtained from a woman younger than 45 in good health. Each CDR3 is given with its conserved first and last residue. Fields, in order: J gene, D gene, V gene, clone size, CDR3 DNA, CDR3 protein. A D gene is named only where the DNA matches it firmly. The size field is filled for only some rows; it gives once, few, many or a size class.

>TRBJ2-2|-|TRBV20-1|-
TGCAGTGCTAGAGACGTTGGAAGTTCCGGGGAGCTGTTTTTT
CSARDVGSSGELFF
>TRBJ2-3|-|TRBV13|-
TGTGCCAGCAGCGCACTCCCAGGACTTTCAGATACGCAGTATTTT
CASSALPGLSDTQYF
>TRBJ1-4|-|TRBV4-1|-
TGCGCCAGCAGCCAAGAAGCGAGGGTAGGAGGGGACGAAAAACTGTTTTTT
CASSQEARVGGDEKLFF
>TRBJ2-1|TRBD1|TRBV12-3/TRBV12-4|-
TGTGCCAGCAGTTTAGAGGGACAGGGCCCCAATGAGCAGTTCTTC
CASSLEGQGPNEQFF
>TRBJ1-1|-|TRBV14|-
TGTGCCAGCAGCCATCCCTTGCGGGACACTAAAGCTTTCTTT
CASSHPLRDTKAFF
>TRBJ1-2|-|TRBV9|-
TGTGCCAGCAGCGTCAACCCTTCCGGAAGGGGTTGGGGTGAGGGCTACACCTTC
CASSVNPSGRGWGEGYTF
>TRBJ1-1|-|TRBV9|-
TGTGCCAGCAGCGTAGGGGGAGGGCCTGAAGCTTTCTTT
CASSVGGGPEAFF
>TRBJ2-3|-|TRBV7-9|-
TGTGCCAGCAGCTTAGGGGTGCCCGGAGGTCCAGATACGCAGTATTTT
CASSLGVPGGPDTQYF
>TRBJ2-7|TRBD2|TRBV9|-
TGTGCCAGCAGCGTAGACGAGCGGGGCGCCTACGAGCAGTACTTC
CASSVDERGAYEQYF
>TRBJ2-3|TRBD1|TRBV27|-
TGTGCCAGCAGTTTCGGGACAGGGAGTGGCACAGATACGCAGTATTTT
CASSFGTGSGTDTQYF
>TRBJ2-7|-|TRBV20-1|few
TGCAGTGCTACCCTAGGGGCAGGCGAGCAGTACTTC
CSATLGAGEQYF
>TRBJ2-7|-|TRBV7-9|few
TGTGCCAGCAGCTTAGATCTAGGACTATCCCTCTCCTACGAGCAGTACTTC
CASSLDLGLSLSYEQYF
>TRBJ2-5|-|TRBV5-1|-
TGCGCCAGCAGCGCGACTACCCACCAAGAGACCCAGTACTTC
CASSATTHQETQYF
>TRBJ1-1|TRBD1|TRBV4-1|-
TGCGCCAGCAGCCAAGCGAACCCCGGGACAGGGGGATTGTACACTGAAGCTTTCTTT
CASSQANPGTGGLYTEAFF